The 24 T cell receptor beta chains reported below all come from one sample, sequenced in a study of blood T cells in healthy people across ages. With a J-beta primer mix and a sample-barcoded 5' primer, a second PCR ran about 7 to 12 cycles. TCRdb recomputed calls from the 5' RACE reads with MiXCR, one row per CDR3 protein. The sample has about 840,000 distinct CDR3 sequences, around 29% seen once. The same data also contributed to another study, on T cells of mothers and their children.

Material for sequencing was blood. The receptor set was obtained from a middle-aged woman in good health.

This chain uses TRBV7-2 with TRBJ1-3; TRBD1 is a possible D gene (6 bases). The CDR3 length is 15 residues. CDR1 and CDR2 from the germline V gene are SGHTA and FQGNSA. The germline V and J ends were trimmed by 0 bases and 4 bases, with 10 bases remaining between them. The CDR3 DNA follows: TGTGCCAGCAGCTTAGCCGGGACATTCGGAAACACCATATATTTT. Translated: CASSLAGTFGNTIYF.

This clonotype was seen ten or more times. V usage is TRBV14 and J usage is TRBJ2-7, with D perhaps matching TRBD1 (5 bases). The CDR3 length is 16 residues. Germline values: CDR1 SGHDN, CDR2 FVKESK. V was cut by 3 bases and J by 0 bases, with 15 bases left in between. The CDR3 sequence: CASSQGLNVASYEQYF. The CDR3 bases are TGTGCCAGCAGCCAGGGGCTGAATGTCGCCTCCTACGAGCAGTACTTC.

This rearrangement joins TRBV9 to TRBJ2-7; 9 nucleotides line up with TRBD1. Germline-derived CDR1 and CDR2 are SGDLS and YYNGEE. V dropped 1 base and J dropped 0; count of bases not matched to a gene: 8. This CDR3 region has 17 residues. This chain's CDR3 is CASSVHPGQGSSYEQYF. CDR3 coding DNA: TGTGCCAGCAGCGTACATCCGGGACAGGGTTCCTCCTACGAGCAGTACTTC.

This clonotype was found many times. The V and J genes are TRBV7-2 and TRBJ1-2; the D is unclear. Germline loops: CDR1 SGHTA, CDR2 FQGNSA. V was pared by 1 base and J by 2 bases, with 14 bases between. The CDR3 is made up of 16 amino acids. CDR3 DNA sequence: TGTGCCAGCAGCTTAGGCTTAGTAGTCGGGAACTATGGCTACACCTTC. Translation: CASSLGLVVGNYGYTF.

This CDR3 reads CASSLTGGFGDEQFF. CDR3 DNA: TGTGCCAGCAGTTTAACAGGGGGCTTTGGAGATGAGCAGTTCTTC. This chain links TRBV7-6 with TRBJ2-1; 9 nucleotides agree with TRBD1. With 6 bases clipped from V and 8 bases from J, the junction kept 11 bases outside the gene matches. The CDR3 is made up of 15 amino acids. Germline lookup yields CDR1 SGHVS and CDR2 FNYEAQ.

The chain carries TRBV12-3 or TRBV12-4 and TRBJ2-6; either TRBD1 or TRBD2 may fit D (5 bases each). This CDR3 spans 18 amino acids. V was pared by 5 bases and J by 0 bases, with 17 bases between. The CDR3 DNA is TGTGCCAGCAGTATGACTCTCGGGGCAAGCTCTGGGGCCAACGTCCTGACTTTC. Its translation: CASSMTLGASSGANVLTF.

This clonotype appeared many times. A clone one base away is much larger, so this may be a read error. The chain has TRBV6-2 or TRBV6-3 and TRBJ2-7, with 10 bases fitting TRBD1. Unmatched junction bases numbered 11, after V lost 4 bases and J lost 5 bases. This CDR3 spans 16 amino acids. Per germline, CDR1 MNHEY and CDR2 SVGEGT. CDR3 bases: TGTGCCAGCAGTTGCCCGCCGGGACAGGGGTTCGACGAGCAGTACTTC. It yields the protein CASSCPPGQGFDEQYF.

This rearrangement joins TRBV20-1 to TRBJ1-5; D is ambiguous. V shed 4 bases and J shed 3 bases, with 7 bases lying between them. The CDR3 is made up of 12 amino acids. Germline values: CDR1 DFQATT, CDR2 SNEGSKA (reference sequence). The CDR3 loop is CSATLFNQPQHF. CDR3 coding DNA: TGCAGTGCTACACTCTTCAATCAGCCCCAGCATTTT.

On this clonotype: One base away lies a much larger clone, so this may be a sequencing read error. This chain links TRBV2 with TRBJ1-2, with D possibly matching TRBD1 (5 bases). From germline, CDR1 is SNHLY and CDR2 FYNNEI. The CDR3 extends over 12 amino acids. Trimming removed 10 bases at V and 5 bases at J, with 14 bases between. The CDR3 loop is CANTTWGYGYTF. The CDR3 DNA reads TGTGCCAACACCACCTGGGGGTATGGCTACACCTTC.

This clonotype was seen more than once but under ten times. Its ends do not fully match the called genes, so a read error is possible. This rearrangement joins TRBV29-1 to TRBJ1-2; D is possibly TRBD1 (5 bases). Germline V gives CDR1 SQVTM, CDR2 ANQGSEA. The length of the CDR3 is 14 residues. Here the CDR3 DNA reads TGCAGCGTTGAAAACTCGGCAGGGAACTATGACTACACCTTC. Protein sequence: CSVENSAGNYDYTF.

As for this clonotype: Given a much more abundant clone one base away, this may be a read error. The rearrangement links TRBV7-2 to TRBJ2-7; 7 bases are shared with TRBD1. CDR1 and CDR2 (germline): SGHTA, FQGNSA. The CDR3 is made up of 14 amino acids. In nucleotides, the CDR3 is TGTGCCTGCAGTTCCAGGACAGGACCCTACGAGCAGTACTTC. Protein: CACSSRTGPYEQYF.

Concerning this clonotype itself: This may stem from a read error, because a much larger clone lies one nucleotide away. The gene calls are TRBV12-3 or TRBV12-4 and TRBJ1-2; tentatively, D is TRBD1 (6 bases). The V end was cut by 4 bases, the J end by 7 bases, with 16 bases between. CDR3 length: 14 amino acids. As DNA, the CDR3 is TGTGCCAGCAGTTCCCAGGGGACGTTCGGTGGCTACACCTTC. Amino acid sequence: CASSSQGTFGGYTF.

There are many counts of this clonotype. DNA for the CDR3: TGCAGTGCCGCCTTGGGACAGGGCTATGGCTACACCTTC. Encoded protein: CSAALGQGYGYTF. This chain links TRBV20-1 with TRBJ1-2; 9 nucleotides align to TRBD1. CDR1 is DFQATT, CDR2 SNEGSKA, per germline (reference sequence). The V segment lost 6 bases and the J segment 4 bases; nucleotides outside the gene matches: 6. This CDR3 is built from 13 residues.

This clonotype occurred once. The chain links TRBV20-1 to TRBJ2-7, with TRBD2 matching over 12 bases. This CDR3 region has 13 residues. Germline loops: CDR1 DFQATT, CDR2 SNEGSKA (reference sequence). V was clipped by 4 bases and J by 10 bases; unmatched bases: 8. CDR3 sequence: CSAILAGGSGQYF. The DNA of the CDR3 is TGCAGTGCTATACTAGCGGGGGGTTCGGGCCAGTACTTC.

This clonotype was recorded a few times. The V call is TRBV4-3, the J call TRBJ1-2; D remains ambiguous. Germline lookup yields CDR1 LGHNA and CDR2 YSLEER. This CDR3 is 15 amino acids long. V lost 1 base and J 2 bases, leaving 11 bases between the germline ends. CDR3 sequence reads: CASSQGIGSNYGYTF. The CDR3 DNA reads as TGCGCCAGCAGCCAAGGGATAGGGTCGAACTATGGCTACACCTTC.

This clonotype was detected only once. Given a much more abundant clone one base away, this may be a read error. The chain has TRBV6-2 or TRBV6-3 and TRBJ2-4; TRBD1 agrees at 8 bases. The J call may be in error: the DNA end matches TRBJ2-7 better. CDR3 size: 14 residues. Germline CDR1 reads MNHEY; CDR2 reads SVGEGT. CDR3: CASQSWTGNYEQYF. CDR3 DNA: TGTGCCAGCCAATCTTGGACAGGGAACTACGAGCAGTACTTC.

This rearrangement joins TRBV28 to TRBJ2-1, with no clear D. V lost 2 bases and J 7 bases, leaving 9 bases between the germline ends. Germline V gene lookup returns CDR1 MDHEN and CDR2 SYDVKM. CDR3 length equals 13 residues. CDR3 region: CASSLPVLNEQFF. The DNA of the CDR3 is TGTGCCAGCAGTTTACCGGTACTTAATGAGCAGTTCTTC.

This clonotype has only a few counts. One base away lies a much larger clone, so this may be a sequencing read error. This chain connects TRBV28 to TRBJ2-5, with D maybe TRBD1 (6 bases). This CDR3 is 12 amino acids long. V shed 9 bases and J shed 5 bases, with 13 bases lying between them. Germline CDR1 reads MDHEN; CDR2 reads SYDVKM. The CDR3 sequence is CASYTGCETQYF. The CDR3 DNA follows: TGTGCCAGTTACACAGGGTGTGAGACCCAGTACTTC.

This clonotype was counted between two and nine times. The chain combines TRBV6-1 with TRBJ2-1; possibly TRBD1 or TRBD2 for D (5 bases each). The CDR3 loop spans 16 amino acids. With 4 bases removed from V and 1 base from J, the gap between germline ends came to 14 bases. Germline V CDR1 and CDR2: MNHNS, SASEGT. DNA of the CDR3: TGTGCCAGCAGTGTAGGCGTGTGGGGGTCCTACAATGAGCAGTTCTTC. Residues: CASSVGVWGSYNEQFF.

There are many counts of this clonotype. V and J are TRBV29-1 and TRBJ2-7; 8 nucleotides line up with TRBD2. Germline V CDR1 and CDR2: SQVTM, ANQGSEA. V shed 0 bases and J 4 bases; nucleotides not matched to a gene: 14. The CDR3 sequence is 17 residues long. This CDR3 is CSVEDTVRVSGVYEQYF. CDR3 nucleotides: TGCAGCGTTGAAGACACAGTGAGGGTTAGCGGGGTATACGAGCAGTACTTC.

This clonotype was detected a few times. It may be a read error: a sequence one base away is much more abundant. The chain uses TRBV6-6 and TRBJ2-1; possibly TRBD1 for D (5 bases). The CDR3 totals 14 residues. V gave up 0 bases and J gave up 10 bases, with 13 bases separating them. CDR1 MNHNY and CDR2 SVGAGI come from the germline V gene (reference sequence). The CDR3 here is CASSYSGASYEQFF. DNA for the CDR3: TGTGCCAGCAGTTACTCAGGGGCCAGCTACGAGCAGTTCTTC.

The chain uses TRBV7-9 and TRBJ1-4; D remains ambiguous. The CDR3 spans 15 residues. In germline, CDR1 is SEHNR, CDR2 FQNEAQ (reference sequence). The V and J ends lost 5 bases and 2 bases respectively, with 12 bases between them. The CDR3 nucleotides are TGTGCCAGCAGCGGCCTAAGGAGGACTAATGAAAAACTGTTTTTT. As protein: CASSGLRRTNEKLFF. Full variable domain (missing parts from reference TRBV7-9 and TRBJ1-4): DTGVSQNPRHKITKRGQNVTFRCDPISEHNRLYWYRQTLGQGPEFLTYFQNEAQLEKSRLLSDRFSAERPKGSFSTLEIQRTEQGDSAMYLCASSGLRRTNEKLFFGSGTQLSVL.

The table lists this clonotype with a few counts. The gene calls are TRBV12-3 or TRBV12-4 and TRBJ1-2; no firm D call. This CDR3 has 13 residues. Deletions cut 1 base from V and 3 bases from J, with 6 bases between. The CDR3 loop reads CASSLVGYYGYTF. CDR3 nucleotides: TGTGCCAGCAGTTTAGTGGGATACTATGGCTACACCTTC.

This clonotype was observed a few times. J is TRBJ1-2 and V is TRBV20-1, with D maybe TRBD1 (5 bases). Per germline, CDR1 DFQATT and CDR2 SNEGSKA (reference sequence). This CDR3 has 12 residues. V lost 3 bases to trimming and J lost 8 bases, with 13 bases between them. CDR3 amino acids: CSASWGDRGYTF. The DNA for the CDR3 is TGCAGTGCTAGTTGGGGGGATCGAGGCTACACCTTC.